This T cell receptor (beta chain) was recorded in a study of shared clonotypes between healthy human individuals. The CDR3 contains 15 residues. Germline loops: CDR1 KGHSH, CDR2 LQKENI. The V and J ends lost 3 bases and 4 bases, in that order; junction bases with no gene match: 7. This clone was found a few times. The data were produced by immunoSEQ multiplex PCR, yet TCRdb's version contains in-frame clones alone and is incomplete. This table holds approximately 1,000,000 clones, around three quarters found once. The receptor was isolated from a man between 18 and 35 years old in good health. Some clones in this sample may be carry-over from other donors' samples. Material for sequencing was memory CD4+ T cells from PBMCs. The subset denotes: CD45RA-negative fraction. The J gene is TRBJ1-2, the V gene TRBV18; 8 bases align to TRBD1. CDR3 sequence: CASSPMTGELYGYTF. CDR3 in DNA: TGTGCCAGCTCACCCATGACAGGGGAACTCTATGGCTACACCTTC.